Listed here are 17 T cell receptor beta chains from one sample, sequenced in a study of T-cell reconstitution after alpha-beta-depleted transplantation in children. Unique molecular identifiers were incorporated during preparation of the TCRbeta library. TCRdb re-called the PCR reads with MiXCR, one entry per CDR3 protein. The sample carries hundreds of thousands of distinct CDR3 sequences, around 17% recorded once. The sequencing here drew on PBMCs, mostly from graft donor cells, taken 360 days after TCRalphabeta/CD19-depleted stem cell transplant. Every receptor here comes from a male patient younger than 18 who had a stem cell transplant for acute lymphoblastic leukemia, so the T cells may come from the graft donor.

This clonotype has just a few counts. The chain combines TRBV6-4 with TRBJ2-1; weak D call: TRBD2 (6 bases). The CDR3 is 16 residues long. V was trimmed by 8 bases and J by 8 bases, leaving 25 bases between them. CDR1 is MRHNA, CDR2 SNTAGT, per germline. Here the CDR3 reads CASGPGRLVGFHEQFF. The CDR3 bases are TGTGCCAGCGGCCCGGGGCGACTAGTCGGATTCCATGAGCAGTTCTTC.

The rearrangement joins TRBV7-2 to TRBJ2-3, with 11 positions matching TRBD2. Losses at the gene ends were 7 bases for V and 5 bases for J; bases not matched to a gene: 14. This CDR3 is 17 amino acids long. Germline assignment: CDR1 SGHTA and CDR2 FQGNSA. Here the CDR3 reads CASNLAGGTPAIDTQYF. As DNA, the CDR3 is TGTGCCAGCAATCTAGCGGGAGGAACACCGGCAATAGATACGCAGTATTTT.

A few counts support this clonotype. The CDR3 DNA reads TGCGCCAGCAGCCAAGGAAGGTGGCTAGCGGGAGGGCCTCGCTACTCCTACAATGAGCAGTTCTTC. This sequence encodes CASSQGRWLAGGPRYSYNEQFF. The V call is TRBV4-1, the J call TRBJ2-1; 12 nucleotides align to TRBD2. J lost 0 bases, V lost 1 base, and 16 bases had no gene match. In germline, CDR1 is MGHRA, CDR2 YSYEKL. CDR3 size: 22 residues.

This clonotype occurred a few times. The CDR3 is CASSQDGTSGNEQYF. Written as DNA, the CDR3 is TGTGCCAGCAGCCAAGACGGGACTAGCGGGAACGAGCAGTACTTC. The chain combines TRBV14 with TRBJ2-7; 13 bases are shared with TRBD2. Germline V gene data show CDR1 as SGHDN and CDR2 as FVKESK. CDR3 size: 15 residues. Unmatched junction bases numbered 1, after V lost 0 bases and J lost 5 bases.

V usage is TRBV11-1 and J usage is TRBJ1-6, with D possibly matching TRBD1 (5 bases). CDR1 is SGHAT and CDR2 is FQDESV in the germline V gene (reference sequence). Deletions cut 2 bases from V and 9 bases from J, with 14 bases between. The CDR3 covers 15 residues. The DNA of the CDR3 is TGTGCCAGCAGCTTAAGGAGGGGAGGCGTTTCACCCCTCCACTTT. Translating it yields CASSLRRGGVSPLHF.

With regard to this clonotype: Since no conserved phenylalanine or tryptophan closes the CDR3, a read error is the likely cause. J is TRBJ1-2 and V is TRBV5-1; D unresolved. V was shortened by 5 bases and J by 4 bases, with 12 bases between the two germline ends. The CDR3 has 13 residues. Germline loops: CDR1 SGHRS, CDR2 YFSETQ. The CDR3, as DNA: TGCGCCAGCAGTTCGGACGTGGCCTATGGCTACACCTAC. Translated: CASSSDVAYGYTY.

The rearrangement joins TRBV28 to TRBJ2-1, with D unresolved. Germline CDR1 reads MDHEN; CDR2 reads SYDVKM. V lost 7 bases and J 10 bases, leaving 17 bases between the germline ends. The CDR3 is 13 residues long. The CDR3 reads CASTVGQGDEQFF. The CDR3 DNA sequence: TGTGCCAGCACGGTCGGTCAAGGAGACGAGCAGTTCTTC. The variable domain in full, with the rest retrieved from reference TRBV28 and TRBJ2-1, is DVKVTQSSRYLVKRTGEKVFLECVQDMDHENMFWYRQDPGLGLRLIYFSYDVKMKEKGDIPEGYSVSREKKERFSLILESASTNQTSMYLCASTVGQGDEQFFGPGTRLTVL.

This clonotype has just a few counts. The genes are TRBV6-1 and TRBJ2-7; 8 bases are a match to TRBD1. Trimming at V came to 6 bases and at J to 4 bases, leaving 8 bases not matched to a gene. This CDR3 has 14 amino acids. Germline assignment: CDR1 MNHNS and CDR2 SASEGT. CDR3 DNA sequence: TGTGCCAGCAGAAGGGGGGACAGGACTTACGAGCAGTACTTC. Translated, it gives CASRRGDRTYEQYF.

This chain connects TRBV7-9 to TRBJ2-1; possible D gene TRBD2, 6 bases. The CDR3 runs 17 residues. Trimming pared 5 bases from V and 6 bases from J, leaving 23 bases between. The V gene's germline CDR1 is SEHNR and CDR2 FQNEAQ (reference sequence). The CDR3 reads CASSEALGSGGANEQFF. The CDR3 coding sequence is TGTGCCAGCAGCGAGGCCCTGGGGAGCGGAGGGGCCAATGAGCAGTTCTTC.

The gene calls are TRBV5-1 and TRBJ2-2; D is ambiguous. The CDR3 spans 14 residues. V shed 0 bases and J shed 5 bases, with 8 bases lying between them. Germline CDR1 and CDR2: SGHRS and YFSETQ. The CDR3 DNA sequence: TGCGCCAGCAGCTTGGAATTGGCGACCGGGGAGCTGTTTTTT. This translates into CASSLELATGELFF.

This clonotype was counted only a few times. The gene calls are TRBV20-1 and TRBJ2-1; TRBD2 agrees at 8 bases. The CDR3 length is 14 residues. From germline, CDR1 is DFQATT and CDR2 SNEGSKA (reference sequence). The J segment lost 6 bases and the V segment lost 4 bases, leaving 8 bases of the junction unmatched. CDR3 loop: CSATGLEKGNEQFF. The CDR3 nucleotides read TGCAGTGCTACGGGACTAGAAAAAGGCAATGAGCAGTTCTTC.

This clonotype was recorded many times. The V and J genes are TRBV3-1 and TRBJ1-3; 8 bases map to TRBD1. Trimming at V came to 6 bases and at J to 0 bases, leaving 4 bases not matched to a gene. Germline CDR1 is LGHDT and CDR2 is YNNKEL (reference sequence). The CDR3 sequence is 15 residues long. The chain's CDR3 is CASRGTGRSGNTIYF. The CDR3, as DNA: TGTGCCAGCAGGGGGACAGGTCGCTCTGGAAACACCATATATTTT.

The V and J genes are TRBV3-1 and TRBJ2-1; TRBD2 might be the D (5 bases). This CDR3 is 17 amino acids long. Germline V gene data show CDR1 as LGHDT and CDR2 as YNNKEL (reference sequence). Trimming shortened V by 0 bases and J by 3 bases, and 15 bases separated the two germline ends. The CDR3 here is CASSQDKRRRSYNEQFF. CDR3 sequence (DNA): TGTGCCAGCAGCCAAGATAAGCGAAGGAGGAGCTACAATGAGCAGTTCTTC.

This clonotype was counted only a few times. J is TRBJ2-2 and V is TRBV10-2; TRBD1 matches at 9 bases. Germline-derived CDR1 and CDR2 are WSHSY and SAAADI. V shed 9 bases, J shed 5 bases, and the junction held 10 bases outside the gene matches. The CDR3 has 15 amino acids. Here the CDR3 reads CASSSTGGWTGELFF. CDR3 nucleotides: TGCGCCAGTTCAAGTACAGGGGGCTGGACCGGGGAGCTGTTTTTT.

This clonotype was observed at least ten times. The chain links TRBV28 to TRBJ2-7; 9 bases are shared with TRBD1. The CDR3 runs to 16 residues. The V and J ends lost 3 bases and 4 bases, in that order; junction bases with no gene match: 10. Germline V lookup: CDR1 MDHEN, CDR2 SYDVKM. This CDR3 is CASSLFGTGLLYEQYF. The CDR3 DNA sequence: TGTGCCAGCAGTTTGTTCGGGACAGGGCTGTTATACGAGCAGTACTTC.

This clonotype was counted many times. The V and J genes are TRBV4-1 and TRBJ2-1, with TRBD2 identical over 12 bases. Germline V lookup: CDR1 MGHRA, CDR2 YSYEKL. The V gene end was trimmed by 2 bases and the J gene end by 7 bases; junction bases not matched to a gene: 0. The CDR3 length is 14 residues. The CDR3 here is CASSQLAGGNEQFF. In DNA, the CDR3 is TGCGCCAGCAGCCAACTAGCGGGAGGGAATGAGCAGTTCTTC.

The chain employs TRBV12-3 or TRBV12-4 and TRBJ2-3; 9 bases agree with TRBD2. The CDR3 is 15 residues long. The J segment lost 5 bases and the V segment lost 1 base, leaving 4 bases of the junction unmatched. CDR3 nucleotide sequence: TGTGCCAGCAGTTTAGGGCGGGAGGGTCGAGATACGCAGTATTTT. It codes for CASSLGREGRDTQYF.